The source of this T cell receptor (beta chain) is a study of technical replicates of blood from several donors. With V trimmed by 8 bases and J by 6 bases, 10 bases remained unmatched. The CDR3 extends over 14 amino acids. Per the germline V gene, CDR1 is MNHEY and CDR2 is SVGAGI. Repertoires were generated with immunoSEQ multiplex PCR, while TCRdb's copy carries only in-frame clones and drops some. The sample gives tens of thousands of clones, 90% to 95% of which show up once; 0.25% is in the top ten. The specimen sequenced was T cells isolated from PBMCs. The sequence was obtained from a human donor in good health. J is TRBJ2-3 and V is TRBV6-5; 8 bases fit TRBD2. The CDR3 DNA sequence: TGTGCCAGCCGTCGGGAGGGACTTAGGGATACGCAGTATTTT. It yields the protein CASRREGLRDTQYF.